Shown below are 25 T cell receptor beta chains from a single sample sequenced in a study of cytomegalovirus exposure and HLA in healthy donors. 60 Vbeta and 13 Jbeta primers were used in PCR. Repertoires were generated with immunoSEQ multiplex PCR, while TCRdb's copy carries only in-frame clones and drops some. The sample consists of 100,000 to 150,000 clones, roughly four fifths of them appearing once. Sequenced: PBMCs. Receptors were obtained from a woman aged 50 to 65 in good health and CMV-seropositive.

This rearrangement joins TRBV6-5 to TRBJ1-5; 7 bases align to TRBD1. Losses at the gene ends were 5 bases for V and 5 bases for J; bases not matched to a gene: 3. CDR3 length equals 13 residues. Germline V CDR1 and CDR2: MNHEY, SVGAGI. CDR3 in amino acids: CASSDRDDQPQHF. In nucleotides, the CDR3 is TGTGCCAGCAGTGACAGGGACGATCAGCCCCAGCATTTT.

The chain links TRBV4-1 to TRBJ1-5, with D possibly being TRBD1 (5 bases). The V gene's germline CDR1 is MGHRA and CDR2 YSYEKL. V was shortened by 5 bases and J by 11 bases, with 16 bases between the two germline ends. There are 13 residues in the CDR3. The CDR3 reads CASSDMQGGAQHF. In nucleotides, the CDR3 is TGCGCCAGCAGCGATATGCAGGGAGGGGCCCAGCATTTT.

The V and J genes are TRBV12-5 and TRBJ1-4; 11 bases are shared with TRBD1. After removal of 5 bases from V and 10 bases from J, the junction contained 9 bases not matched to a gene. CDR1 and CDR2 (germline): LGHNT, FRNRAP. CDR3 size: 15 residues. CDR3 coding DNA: TGTGCTAGTGGTGAGCGGACAGGGGGCACGGGAAAACTGTTTTTT. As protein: CASGERTGGTGKLFF.

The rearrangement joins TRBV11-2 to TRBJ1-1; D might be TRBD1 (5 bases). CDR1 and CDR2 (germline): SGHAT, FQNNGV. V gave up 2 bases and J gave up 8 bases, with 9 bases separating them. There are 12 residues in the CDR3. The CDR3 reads CASSLTGGEAFF. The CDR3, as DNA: TGTGCCAGCAGCTTAACCGGGGGGGAAGCTTTCTTT.

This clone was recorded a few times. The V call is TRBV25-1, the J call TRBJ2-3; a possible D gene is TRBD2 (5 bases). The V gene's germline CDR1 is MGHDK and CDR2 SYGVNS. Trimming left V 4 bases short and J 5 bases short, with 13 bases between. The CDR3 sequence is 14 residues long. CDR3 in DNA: TGTGCCAGCAGTGGTCCCCCGGGGATAGATACGCAGTATTTT. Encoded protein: CASSGPPGIDTQYF.

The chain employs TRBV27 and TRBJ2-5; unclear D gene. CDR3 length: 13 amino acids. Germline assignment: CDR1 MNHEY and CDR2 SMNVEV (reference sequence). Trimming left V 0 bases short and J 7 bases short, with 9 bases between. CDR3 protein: CASSLSLRGTQYF. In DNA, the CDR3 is TGTGCCAGCAGTTTATCCCTTCGCGGGACCCAGTACTTC.

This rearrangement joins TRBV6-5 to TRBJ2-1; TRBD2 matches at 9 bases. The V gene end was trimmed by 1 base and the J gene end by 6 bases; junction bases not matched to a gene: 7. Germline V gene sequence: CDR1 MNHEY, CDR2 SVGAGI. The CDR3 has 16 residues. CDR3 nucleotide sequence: TGTGCCAGCAGTTACTTGATTAGCGGGGGAGTCAATGAGCAGTTCTTC. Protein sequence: CASSYLISGGVNEQFF.

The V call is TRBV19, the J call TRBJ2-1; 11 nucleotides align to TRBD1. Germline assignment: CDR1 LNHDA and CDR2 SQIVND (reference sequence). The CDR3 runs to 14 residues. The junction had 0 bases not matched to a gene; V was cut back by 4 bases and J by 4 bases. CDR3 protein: CASSRDRGYNEQFF. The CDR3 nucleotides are TGTGCCAGTAGTAGGGACAGGGGGTACAATGAGCAGTTCTTC.

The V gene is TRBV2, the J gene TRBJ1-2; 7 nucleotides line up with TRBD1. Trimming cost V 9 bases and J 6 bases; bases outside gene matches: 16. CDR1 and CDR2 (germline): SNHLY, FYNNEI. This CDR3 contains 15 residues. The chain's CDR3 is CASSLVRGHQDGYTF. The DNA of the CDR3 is TGTGCCAGTTCCCTAGTGAGGGGGCATCAGGATGGCTACACCTTC.

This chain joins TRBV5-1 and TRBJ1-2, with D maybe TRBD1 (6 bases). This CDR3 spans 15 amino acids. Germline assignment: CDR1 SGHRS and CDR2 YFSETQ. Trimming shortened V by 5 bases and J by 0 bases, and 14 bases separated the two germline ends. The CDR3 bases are TGCGCCAGCAGGAGGACCGGGACAACTAACTATGGCTACACCTTC. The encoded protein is CASRRTGTTNYGYTF. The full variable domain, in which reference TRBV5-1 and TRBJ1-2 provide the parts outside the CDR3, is KAGVTQTPRYLIKTRGQQVTLSCSPISGHRSVSWYQQTPGQGLQFLFEYFSETQRNKGNFPGRFSGRQFSNSRSEMNVSTLELGDSALYLCASRRTGTTNYGYTFGSGTRLTVV.

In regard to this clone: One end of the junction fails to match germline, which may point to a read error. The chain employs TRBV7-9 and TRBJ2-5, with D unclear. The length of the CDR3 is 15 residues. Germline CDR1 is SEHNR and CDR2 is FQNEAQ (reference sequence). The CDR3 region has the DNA TGTGCGAGCAAGAGTTTAGGCGGCCCCCAAGAGACCCAGTACTTC. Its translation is CASKSLGGPQETQYF.

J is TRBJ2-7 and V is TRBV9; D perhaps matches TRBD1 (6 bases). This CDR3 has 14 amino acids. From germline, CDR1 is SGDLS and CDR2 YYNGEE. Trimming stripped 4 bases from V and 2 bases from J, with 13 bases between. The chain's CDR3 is CASSPYTGTYEQYF. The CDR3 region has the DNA TGTGCCAGCAGCCCTTACACAGGGACCTACGAGCAGTACTTC.

CDR3 nucleotides: TGTGCCAGCAGCTTAGAACAGGGGAGAGATGGCTACACCTTC. Translating gives CASSLEQGRDGYTF. The chain uses TRBV11-2 and TRBJ1-2; TRBD1 matches 7 bases. The CDR3 contains 14 residues. Germline trimming cut 0 bases from V and 6 bases from J; bases unmatched to any gene: 4. The V gene's germline CDR1 is SGHAT and CDR2 FQNNGV.

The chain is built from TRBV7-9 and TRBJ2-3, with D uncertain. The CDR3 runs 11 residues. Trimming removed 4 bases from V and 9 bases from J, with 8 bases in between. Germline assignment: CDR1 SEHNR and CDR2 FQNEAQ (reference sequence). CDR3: CASSSPRTQYF. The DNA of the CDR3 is TGTGCCAGCAGCTCCCCTAGAACGCAGTATTTT.

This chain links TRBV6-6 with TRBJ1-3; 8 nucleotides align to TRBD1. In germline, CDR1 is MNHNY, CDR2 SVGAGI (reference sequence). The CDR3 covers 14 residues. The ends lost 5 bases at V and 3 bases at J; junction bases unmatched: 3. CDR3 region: CASSGQGSGNTIYF. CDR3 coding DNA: TGTGCCAGCAGTGGACAGGGCAGTGGAAACACCATATATTTT.

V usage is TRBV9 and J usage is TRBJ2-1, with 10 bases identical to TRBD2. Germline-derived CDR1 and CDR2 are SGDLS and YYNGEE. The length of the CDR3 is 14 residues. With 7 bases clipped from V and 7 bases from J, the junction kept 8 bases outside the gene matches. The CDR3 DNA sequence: TGTGCCAGCGCCCCAAGCGGGGGGGCGAATGAGCAGTTCTTC. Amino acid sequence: CASAPSGGANEQFF.

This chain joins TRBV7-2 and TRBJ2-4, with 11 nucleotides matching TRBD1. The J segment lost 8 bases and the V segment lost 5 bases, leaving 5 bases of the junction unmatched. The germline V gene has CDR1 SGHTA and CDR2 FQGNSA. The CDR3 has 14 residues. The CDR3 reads CASSPGQGAYIQYF. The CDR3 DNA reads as TGTGCCAGCAGCCCCGGACAGGGGGCATACATTCAGTACTTC.

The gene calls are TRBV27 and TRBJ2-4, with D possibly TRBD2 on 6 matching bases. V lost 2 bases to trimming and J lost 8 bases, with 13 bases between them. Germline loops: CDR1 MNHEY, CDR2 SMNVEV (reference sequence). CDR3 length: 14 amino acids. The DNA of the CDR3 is TGTGCCAGCAGTTTAAGGGCGGGATTGGACATTCAGTACTTC. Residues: CASSLRAGLDIQYF.

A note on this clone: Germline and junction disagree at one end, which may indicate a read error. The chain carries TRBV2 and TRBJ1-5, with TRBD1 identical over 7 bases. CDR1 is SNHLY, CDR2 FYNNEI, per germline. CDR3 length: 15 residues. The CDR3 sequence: CASTGDSGYNRPQHF. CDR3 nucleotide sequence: TGTGCCAGCACAGGGGACAGCGGGTATAATCGGCCCCAGCATTTT.

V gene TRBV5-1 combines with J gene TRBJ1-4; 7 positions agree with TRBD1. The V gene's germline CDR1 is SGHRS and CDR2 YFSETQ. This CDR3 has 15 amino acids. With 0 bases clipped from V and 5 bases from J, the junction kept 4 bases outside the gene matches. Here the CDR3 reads CASSLVQGGNEKLFF. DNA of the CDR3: TGCGCCAGCAGCTTGGTTCAGGGGGGCAATGAAAAACTGTTTTTT.

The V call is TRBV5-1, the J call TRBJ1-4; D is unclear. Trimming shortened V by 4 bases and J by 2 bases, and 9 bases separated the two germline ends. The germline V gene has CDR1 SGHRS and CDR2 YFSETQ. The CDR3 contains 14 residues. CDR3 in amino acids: CASSTGRTNEKLFF. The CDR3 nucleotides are TGCGCCAGCAGCACTGGTCGCACTAATGAAAAACTGTTTTTT.

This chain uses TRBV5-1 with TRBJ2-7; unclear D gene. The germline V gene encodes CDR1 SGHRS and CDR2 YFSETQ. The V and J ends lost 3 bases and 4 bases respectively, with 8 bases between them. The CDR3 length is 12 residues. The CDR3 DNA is TGCGCCAGCAGCTCCGGAGTGTACGAGCAGTACTTC. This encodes CASSSGVYEQYF.

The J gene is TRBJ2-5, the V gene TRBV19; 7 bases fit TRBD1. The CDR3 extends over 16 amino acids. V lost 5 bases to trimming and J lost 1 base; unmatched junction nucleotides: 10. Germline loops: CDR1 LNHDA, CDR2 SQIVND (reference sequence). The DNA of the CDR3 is TGTGCCAGTAGTCCAAGGACGGGACAGCGCCAAGAGACCCAGTACTTC. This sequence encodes CASSPRTGQRQETQYF. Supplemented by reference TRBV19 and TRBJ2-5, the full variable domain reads DGGITQSPKYLFRKEGQNVTLSCEQNLNHDAMYWYRQDPGQGLRLIYYSQIVNDFQKGDIAEGYSVSREKKESFPLTVTSAQKNPTAFYLCASSPRTGQRQETQYFGPGTRLLVL.

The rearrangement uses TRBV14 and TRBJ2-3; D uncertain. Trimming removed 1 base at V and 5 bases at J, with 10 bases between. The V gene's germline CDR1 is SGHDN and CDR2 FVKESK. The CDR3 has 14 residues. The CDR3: CASSQGWRKDTQYF. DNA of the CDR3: TGTGCCAGCAGCCAAGGGTGGAGAAAAGATACGCAGTATTTT.

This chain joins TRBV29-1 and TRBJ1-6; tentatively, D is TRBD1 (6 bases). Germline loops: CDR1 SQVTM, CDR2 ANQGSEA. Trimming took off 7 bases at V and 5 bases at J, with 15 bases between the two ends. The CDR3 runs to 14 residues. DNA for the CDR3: TGCAGCGCCAAGGGGGGGCCCGATAATTCACCCCTCCACTTT. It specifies CSAKGGPDNSPLHF. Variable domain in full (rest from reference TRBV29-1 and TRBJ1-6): SAVISQKPSRDICQRGTSLTIQCQVDSQVTMMFWYRQQPGQSLTLIATANQGSEATYESGFVIDKFPISRPNLTFSTLTVSNMSPEDSSIYLCSAKGGPDNSPLHFGNGTRLTVT.